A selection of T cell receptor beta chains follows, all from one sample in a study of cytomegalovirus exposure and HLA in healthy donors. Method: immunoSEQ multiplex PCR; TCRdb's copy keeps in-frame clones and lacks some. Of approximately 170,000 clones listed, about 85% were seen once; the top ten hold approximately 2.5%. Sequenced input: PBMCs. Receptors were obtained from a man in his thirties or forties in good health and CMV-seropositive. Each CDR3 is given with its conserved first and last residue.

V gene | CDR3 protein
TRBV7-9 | CASSSGGTQGRNTIYF
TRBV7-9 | CASSYDTYHNQPQHF
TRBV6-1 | CASSEGTGGHYEQYF
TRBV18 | CASSLETTGTVINQPQHF
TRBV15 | CATSVGREPQETQYF
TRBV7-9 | CSSSLGGGLAINEQFF
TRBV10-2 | CASSDLRTGVAEAFF
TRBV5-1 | CASSTGDRDNEKLFF
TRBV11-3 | CASGTPYGYTF
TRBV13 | CASSPGTIRTDTQYF
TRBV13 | CASSDRAGNTIYF
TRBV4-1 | CASSQGSTEAFF
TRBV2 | CASSEISGRNIQYF
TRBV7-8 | CASSLWTLQETQYF
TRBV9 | CASSVASGITDTQYF
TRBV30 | CAWNAGGGNQPQHF
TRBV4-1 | CASSQGPSRGFSSSSGNTIYF
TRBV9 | CASSGLAGVMYGEQFF
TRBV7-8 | CASSLGTSGATDTQYF
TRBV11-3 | CASSSGQVRATDTQYF
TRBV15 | CATSKNRGDWPQHF
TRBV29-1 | CSVEEGSPYPTQETQYF
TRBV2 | CASSPGRGDQPQHF
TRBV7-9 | CSSSLSSGLVYYEQYF
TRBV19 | CASSKVQGSVHLHLSSYNEQFF
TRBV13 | CASSWGLAGYNEQFF
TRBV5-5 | CASSSGQGANQPQHF
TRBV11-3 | CASSPIPGYNEQFF
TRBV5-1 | CASSLAFSGEPNEQFF
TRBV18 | CASSPEGQGNTEAFF
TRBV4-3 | CASSTGRAGYSPLHF
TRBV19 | CASSAPGTGGSGRYGYTF
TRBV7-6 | CASTPLIPQDTEAFF
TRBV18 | CASSPLGREGSTDTQYF
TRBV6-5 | CASQEEGASYTEAFF
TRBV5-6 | CASSLGLWGRYEETQYF
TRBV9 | CASSVDGGWVEQFF
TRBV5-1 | CASSLGGQGSGANVLTF
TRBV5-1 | CASSLLPSYNEQFF
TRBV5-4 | CASSPGTSGSRAGELFF
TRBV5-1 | CASHAAGYYNEQFF
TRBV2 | CASSVGAGGVADTQYF
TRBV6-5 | CASTGYSENEQFF
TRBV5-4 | CASSPGQGRNTIYF
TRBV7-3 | CASSRSGRAGSHNEQFF
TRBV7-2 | CASSFRDRAVDTQYF
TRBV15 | CATSRRQDQPQHF
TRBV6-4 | CASSNGGEGDTQYF
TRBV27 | CASKRDGRSYEQYF
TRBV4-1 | CASSQDHRQGRGNQPQHF